The table lists the clone carrying this T cell receptor beta chain with a few counts. The CDR3 has 13 residues. The junction had 1 base not matched to a gene; V was cut back by 3 bases and J by 3 bases. This sample stems from a study of blood T cell repertoires in COVID-19. Study-wide background: Sites across the United States, Italy and Spain contributed samples from acute and convalescent COVID-19.

Original analysis: Amplification with reference gene primers provided the estimates of nucleated cell counts. Data came from immunoSEQ multiplex PCR; TCRdb stores just in-frame clones and leaves some out. V, J and clone size are those of that table, while D and trimming were read from the DNA. The sample lists approximately 120,000 clones; more than 70% were seen once. V and J are TRBV12-3 or TRBV12-4 and TRBJ1-1; 7 bases match TRBD1. This sequence originates from a woman older than 75 with COVID-19, enrolled during active disease. Material for sequencing was peripheral blood. Here the CDR3 reads CASSFQGDTEAFF. In DNA, the CDR3 is TGTGCCAGCAGTTTCCAGGGGGACACTGAAGCTTTCTTT.